Below are 27 T cell receptor beta chains sequenced from a single sample in a study of Graves' ophthalmopathy and Graves' hyperthyroidism. TCR beta CDR3 regions were amplified from RNA transcripts. First-round RT-PCR employed HTBI primers, with a second-round multiplex PCR after it. In TCRdb, the multiplex PCR reads were re-called with MiXCR into one record per CDR3 protein. This repertoire shows 350,000 to 400,000 distinct CDR3 sequences, 15% found once; its top ten account for approximately 7%. Source material: peripheral blood. These receptors all stem from a woman between 18 and 30 years old with stable Graves' hyperthyroidism.

To note about this clonotype: A much bigger clone sits one base away, suggesting this may be a read error. The gene calls are TRBV11-2 and TRBJ1-6; no firm D call. Germline-derived CDR1 and CDR2 are SGHAT and FQNNGV. The CDR3 runs to 13 residues. CDR3 DNA sequence: TGTGCCAGCAGCTTAGGGCGGCAATCACACCTCCACTTT. Translation gives CASSLGRQSHLHF.

This clonotype was recorded once. One end of the junction fails to match germline, which may point to a read error. The chain couples TRBV6-5 to TRBJ2-1; the match to TRBD2 covers 9 bases. Germline values: CDR1 MNHEY, CDR2 SVGAGI. The length of the CDR3 is 16 residues. CDR3 sequence reads: CSSSYSTSGLYNEQFF. The CDR3, as DNA: TGTTCCAGCAGTTACAGCACTAGCGGGCTATACAATGAGCAGTTCTTC.

This clonotype showed up many times. The CDR3 protein is CASSYSNYPEAFF. The CDR3 bases are TGTGCCAGCAGTTACTCGAATTACCCTGAAGCTTTCTTT. This chain links TRBV6-5 with TRBJ1-1; D gene uncertain. The V gene lost 0 bases and the J gene lost 6 bases, with 8 bases spanning the gap. CDR1 and CDR2 (germline): MNHEY, SVGAGI. The CDR3 is made up of 13 amino acids.

The sample holds many counts of this clonotype. The J gene is TRBJ2-7, the V gene TRBV6-2 or TRBV6-3, with D perhaps TRBD2 (5 bases). Looked up from germline, CDR1 is MNHEY and CDR2 is SVGEGT. The CDR3 is 13 residues long. With 4 bases removed from V and 4 bases from J, the gap between germline ends came to 11 bases. CDR3 in amino acids: CASSLAAEYEQYF. The CDR3 nucleotides read TGTGCCAGCAGTTTGGCAGCGGAATACGAGCAGTACTTC.

This clonotype has only a few counts. This rearrangement joins TRBV20-1 to TRBJ1-2, with D hard to call. CDR3 size: 12 residues. V dropped 6 bases and J dropped 3 bases, with 11 bases sitting between them. CDR1 and CDR2 (germline): DFQATT, SNEGSKA (reference sequence). This CDR3 reads CSARTVYYGYTF. The CDR3 bases are TGCAGTGCCCGAACGGTTTACTATGGCTACACCTTC.

A note on this clonotype: A junction boundary mismatches the germline segment, possibly from a read error. The V and J genes are TRBV20-1 and TRBJ2-7; no clear D gene. This CDR3 has 11 amino acids. The germline gives CDR1 DFQATT, CDR2 SNEGSKA (reference sequence). CDR3 DNA: TGCAGCGCTAGACGATCCTACGAGCAGTACTTC. Amino acids: CSARRSYEQYF.

In this sample, this clonotype turned up many times. The rearrangement uses TRBV5-5 and TRBJ2-5; D ambiguous. V was clipped by 1 base and J by 2 bases, with 15 bases between them. The CDR3 has 16 amino acids. Germline assignment: CDR1 SGHKS and CDR2 YYEKEE (reference sequence). The CDR3 DNA follows: TGTGCCAGCAGCTTGTATAGGTGGGATGCGCAAGAGACCCAGTACTTC. Its protein is CASSLYRWDAQETQYF.

This clonotype has ten or more counts. The chain combines TRBV19 with TRBJ1-2, with a possible D match to TRBD1 (6 bases). V was cut by 3 bases and J by 0 bases, with 11 bases left in between. Germline V gene sequence: CDR1 LNHDA, CDR2 SQIVND (reference sequence). This CDR3 is built from 15 residues. The DNA of the CDR3 is TGTGCCAGTAGTATGACAGGCCCCTCTAACTATGGCTACACCTTC. Translated, it gives CASSMTGPSNYGYTF.

This clonotype was seen ten or more times. The chain uses TRBV20-1 and TRBJ1-1, with D perhaps matching TRBD1 (6 bases). The CDR3 consists of 14 residues. From germline, CDR1 is DFQATT and CDR2 SNEGSKA (reference sequence). The V gene lost 6 bases and the J gene lost 0 bases, with 14 bases spanning the gap. The DNA for the CDR3 is TGCAGTGCAACCACGGGACACCTGAACACTGAAGCTTTCTTT. Protein: CSATTGHLNTEAFF.

The chain's CDR3 is CASSIRNEGYTF. In DNA form, the CDR3 reads TGTGCCAGCAGCATCCGGAATGAGGGTTACACCTTC. V usage is TRBV9 and J usage is TRBJ1-2, with D hard to call. The V end lost 4 bases, the J end lost 11 bases, and 15 bases lay between the germline ends. Germline V lookup: CDR1 SGDLS, CDR2 YYNGEE. The CDR3 is 12 amino acids.

This clonotype has a count of ten or more. The chain couples TRBV20-1 to TRBJ2-5, with D possibly TRBD1 on 5 matching bases. V was trimmed by 5 bases and J by 2 bases, leaving 12 bases between them. This CDR3 is 13 amino acids long. Per germline, CDR1 DFQATT and CDR2 SNEGSKA (reference sequence). CDR3 bases: TGCAGTGCTCCTCGTAGGGGTCAAGAGACCCAGTACTTC. Protein product: CSAPRRGQETQYF.

This clonotype was recorded many times. This chain uses TRBV2 with TRBJ2-7; 8 bases agree with TRBD1. This CDR3 is 14 amino acids long. The germline gives CDR1 SNHLY, CDR2 FYNNEI. V lost 6 bases and J lost 2; bases outside the gene matches: 6. CDR3 sequence (DNA): TGTGCCAGCAGACTACAGGGGGGAACCTACGAGCAGTACTTC. It specifies CASRLQGGTYEQYF.

There are a few counts of this clonotype. The V gene is TRBV11-2, the J gene TRBJ2-2; D gene unclear. Per germline, CDR1 SGHAT and CDR2 FQNNGV. CDR3 length: 13 residues. Trimming pared 8 bases from V and 5 bases from J, leaving 12 bases between. Here the CDR3 DNA reads TGTGCCAGCCTTCTCCCCCGGACCGGGGAGCTGTTTTTT. Translated: CASLLPRTGELFF. The complete variable domain, with remaining parts taken from reference TRBV11-2 and TRBJ2-2, reads EAGVAQSPRYKIIEKRQSVAFWCNPISGHATLYWYQQILGQGPKLLIQFQNNGVVDDSQLPKDRFSAERLKGVDSTLKIQPAKLEDSAVYLCASLLPRTGELFFGEGSRLTVL.

The V call is TRBV27, the J call TRBJ2-7; TRBD2 is a possible D gene (6 bases). V lost 2 bases to trimming and J lost 0 bases, with 11 bases between them. This CDR3 spans 15 amino acids. Looked up from germline, CDR1 is MNHEY and CDR2 is SMNVEV (reference sequence). CDR3 DNA sequence: TGTGCCAGCAGTTTAAGGGCGGGGTTCTCCTACGAGCAGTACTTC. Protein: CASSLRAGFSYEQYF.

This clonotype was observed many times. This rearrangement joins TRBV11-2 to TRBJ2-5; 11 bases match TRBD1. This CDR3 is built from 17 residues. Germline CDR1 is SGHAT and CDR2 is FQNNGV. The V gene end was trimmed by 2 bases and the J gene end by 5 bases; junction bases not matched to a gene: 10. CDR3 nucleotides: TGTGCCAGCAGCTTATTGGGGACAGGGGGACGTCGGGAGACCCAGTACTTC. It yields the protein CASSLLGTGGRRETQYF.

This clonotype was counted ten times or more. V usage is TRBV11-2 and J usage is TRBJ2-7; unclear D gene. The V gene's germline CDR1 is SGHAT and CDR2 FQNNGV. The germline V and J ends were trimmed by 1 base and 1 base, with 14 bases remaining between them. This CDR3 has 16 amino acids. The CDR3 reads CASSLGWIVPSYEQYF. The CDR3 region has the DNA TGTGCCAGCAGCTTAGGTTGGATTGTACCTTCCTACGAGCAGTACTTC.

The chain combines TRBV11-2 with TRBJ2-7; D is unclear. V was pared by 3 bases and J by 4 bases, with 7 bases between. CDR3 length: 12 amino acids. Per the germline V gene, CDR1 is SGHAT and CDR2 is FQNNGV. CDR3 sequence: CASSFREYEQYF. CDR3 coding DNA: TGTGCCAGCAGCTTCCGTGAATACGAGCAGTACTTC.

This clonotype was seen ten or more times. The genes are TRBV5-1 and TRBJ1-2; 8 nucleotides line up with TRBD1. Germline V lookup: CDR1 SGHRS, CDR2 YFSETQ. This CDR3 has 12 amino acids. Trimming cost V 7 bases and J 6 bases; bases outside gene matches: 5. CDR3 in amino acids: CASSTGGDGYTF. In nucleotides, the CDR3 is TGCGCCAGCTCCACAGGGGGGGATGGCTACACCTTC.

This clonotype was counted at least ten times. This chain uses TRBV24-1 with TRBJ2-5; D might be TRBD2 (6 bases). Germline V gene data show CDR1 as KGHDR and CDR2 as SFDVKD. V lost 3 bases, J lost 2 bases, and 12 bases lay in between. The length of the CDR3 is 15 residues. CDR3: CATSDPRAGQETQYF. Written as DNA, the CDR3 is TGTGCCACCAGTGATCCCCGGGCGGGGCAAGAGACCCAGTACTTC.

In the case of this clonotype: A much larger clone lies one base from this, so it may be a read error. The chain combines TRBV29-1 with TRBJ1-1; TRBD1 is a possible D gene (5 bases). Germline V CDR1 and CDR2: SQVTM, ANQGSEA. This CDR3 is built from 14 residues. CDR3 in DNA: TGCAGCGTTGAAGGACAGATCATGAACTCTGAAGCTTTCTTT. Residues: CSVEGQIMNSEAFF.

There are many counts of this clonotype. The chain employs TRBV20-1 and TRBJ2-7; weak D call: TRBD2 (6 bases). Germline CDR1 reads DFQATT; CDR2 reads SNEGSKA (reference sequence). The CDR3 is made up of 14 amino acids. Trimming cost V 3 bases and J 4 bases, with 16 bases left between them. The CDR3: CSAREQWGVYEQYF. CDR3 coding DNA: TGCAGTGCTAGGGAACAATGGGGGGTATACGAGCAGTACTTC.

This clonotype was found many times. V usage is TRBV20-1 and J usage is TRBJ2-7; D ambiguous. The CDR3 is 12 residues long. Germline V gene sequence: CDR1 DFQATT, CDR2 SNEGSKA (reference sequence). V dropped 3 bases and J dropped 2 bases, with 8 bases sitting between them. CDR3 sequence (DNA): TGCAGTGCTAGTAGGAGTACCTACGAGCAGTACTTC. Translated, it gives CSASRSTYEQYF.

This clonotype has only a few counts. The chain is built from TRBV2 and TRBJ1-4; D possibly corresponds to TRBD1 (6 bases). The CDR3 length is 13 residues. Trimming stripped 0 bases from V and 10 bases from J, with 9 bases between. The germline V gene encodes CDR1 SNHLY and CDR2 FYNNEI. This CDR3 reads CASSEAGQSKLFF. The CDR3 DNA follows: TGTGCCAGCAGTGAAGCGGGACAATCAAAACTGTTTTTT. Based on the CDR3 plus reference TRBV2 and TRBJ1-4, the full variable domain is EPEVTQTPSHQVTQMGQEVILRCVPISNHLYFYWYRQILGQKVEFLVSFYNNEISEKSEIFDDQFSVERPDGSNFTLKIRSTKLEDSAMYFCASSEAGQSKLFFGSGTQLSVL.

As for this clonotype: A much bigger clone sits one base away, suggesting this may be a read error. The V and J genes are TRBV12-5 and TRBJ2-2; 9 bases map to TRBD1. There are 14 residues in the CDR3. Germline V CDR1 and CDR2: LGHNT, FRNRAP. The CDR3 bases are TGTGCTAGTAAGGGACAGGGCAGCACCGGGGAGCTGTTGTTT. Protein product: CASKGQGSTGELLF.

This clonotype appeared many times. The rearrangement links TRBV9 to TRBJ1-1, with 8 bases identical to TRBD1. Germline V gene lookup returns CDR1 SGDLS and CDR2 YYNGEE. The trim removed 4 bases at V and 1 base at J, leaving 6 bases unmatched. This CDR3 region has 15 residues. CDR3 in DNA: TGTGCCAGCAGCCGGGACAGGTTTCCGAACACTGAAGCTTTCTTT. Its protein is CASSRDRFPNTEAFF.

This clonotype was counted many times. The J gene is TRBJ2-2, the V gene TRBV3-1; no firm D call. Germline V gene sequence: CDR1 LGHDT, CDR2 YNNKEL (reference sequence). CDR3 length: 14 residues. V gave up 1 base and J gave up 8 bases, with 11 bases separating them. Here the CDR3 reads CASSQGRVTGELFF. The CDR3 DNA reads TGTGCCAGCAGCCAAGGTCGAGTCACGGGGGAGCTGTTTTTT.

This clonotype was observed many times. The rearrangement uses TRBV6-5 and TRBJ1-1, with 7 positions matching TRBD1. Germline values: CDR1 MNHEY, CDR2 SVGAGI. The CDR3 consists of 14 residues. V lost 7 bases to trimming and J lost 2 bases; unmatched junction nucleotides: 7. In DNA form, the CDR3 reads TGTGCCAGCAAGGATGGGACAGTCAACACTGAAGCTTTCTTT. As protein: CASKDGTVNTEAFF.